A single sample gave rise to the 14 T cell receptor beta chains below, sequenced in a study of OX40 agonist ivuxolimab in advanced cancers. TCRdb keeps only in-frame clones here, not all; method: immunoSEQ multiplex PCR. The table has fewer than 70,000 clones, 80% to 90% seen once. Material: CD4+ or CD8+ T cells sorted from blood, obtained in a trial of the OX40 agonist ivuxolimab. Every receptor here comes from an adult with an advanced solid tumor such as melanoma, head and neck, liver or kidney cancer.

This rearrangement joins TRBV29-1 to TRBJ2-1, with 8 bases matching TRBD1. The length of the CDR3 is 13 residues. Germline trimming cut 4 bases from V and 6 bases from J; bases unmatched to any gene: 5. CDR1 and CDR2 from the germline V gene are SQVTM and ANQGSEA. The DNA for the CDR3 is TGCAGCGTTGGGCAGGGGGCCCCCAATGAGCAGTTCTTC. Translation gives CSVGQGAPNEQFF.

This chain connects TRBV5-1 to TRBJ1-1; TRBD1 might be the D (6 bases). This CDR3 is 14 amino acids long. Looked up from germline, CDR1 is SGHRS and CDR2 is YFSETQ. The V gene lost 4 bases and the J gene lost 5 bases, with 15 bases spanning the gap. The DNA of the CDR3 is TGCGCCAGCAGCACCGGGACATCCGAAACTGAAGCTTTCTTT. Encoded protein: CASSTGTSETEAFF.

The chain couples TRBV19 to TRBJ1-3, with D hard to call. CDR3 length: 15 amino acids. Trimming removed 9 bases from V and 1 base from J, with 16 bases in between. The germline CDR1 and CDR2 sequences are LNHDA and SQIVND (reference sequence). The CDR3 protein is CASGLPPGSGNTIYF. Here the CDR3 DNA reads TGTGCCAGCGGGCTCCCACCCGGGTCTGGAAACACCATATATTTT.

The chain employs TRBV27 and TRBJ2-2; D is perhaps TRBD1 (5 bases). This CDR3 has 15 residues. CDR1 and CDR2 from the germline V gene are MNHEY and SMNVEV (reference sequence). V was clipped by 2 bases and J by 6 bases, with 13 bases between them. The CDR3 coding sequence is TGTGCCAGCAGTTTAGGGGTGGGGCAGCCCGGGGAGCTGTTTTTT. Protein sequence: CASSLGVGQPGELFF.

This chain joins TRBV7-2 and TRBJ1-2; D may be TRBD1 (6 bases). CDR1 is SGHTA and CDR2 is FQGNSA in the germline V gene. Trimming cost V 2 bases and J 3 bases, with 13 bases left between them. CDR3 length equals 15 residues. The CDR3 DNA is TGTGCCAGCAGCTTATGGGACAAGGGGTACTATGGCTACACCTTC. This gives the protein CASSLWDKGYYGYTF.

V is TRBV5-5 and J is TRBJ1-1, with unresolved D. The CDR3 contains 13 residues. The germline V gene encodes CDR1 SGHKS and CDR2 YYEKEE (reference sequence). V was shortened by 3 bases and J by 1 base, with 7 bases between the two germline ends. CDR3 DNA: TGTGCCAGCAGCTCTTCAGGGAACACTGAAGCTTTCTTT. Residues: CASSSSGNTEAFF.

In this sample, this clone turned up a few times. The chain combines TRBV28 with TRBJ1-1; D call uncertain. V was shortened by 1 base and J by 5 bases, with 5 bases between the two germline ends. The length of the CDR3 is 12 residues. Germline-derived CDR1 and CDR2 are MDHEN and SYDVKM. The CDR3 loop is CASSLSRTEAFF. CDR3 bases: TGTGCCAGCAGTTTATCCCGGACTGAAGCTTTCTTT.

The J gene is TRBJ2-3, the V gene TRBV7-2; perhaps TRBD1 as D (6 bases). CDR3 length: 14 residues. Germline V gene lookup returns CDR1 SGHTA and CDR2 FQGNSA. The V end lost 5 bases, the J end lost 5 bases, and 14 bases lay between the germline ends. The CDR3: CASSRQGKEDTQYF. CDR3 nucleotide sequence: TGTGCCAGCAGCCGTCAGGGGAAGGAAGATACGCAGTATTTT.

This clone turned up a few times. In DNA form, the CDR3 reads TGTGCCAGCAGCAGAGGGGTCTATGGCTACACCTTC. Translation gives CASSRGVYGYTF. This chain uses TRBV7-9 with TRBJ1-2, with D possibly matching TRBD1 (5 bases). The CDR3 is made up of 12 amino acids. V was clipped by 5 bases and J by 4 bases, with 8 bases between them. Germline assignment: CDR1 SEHNR and CDR2 FQNEAQ (reference sequence).

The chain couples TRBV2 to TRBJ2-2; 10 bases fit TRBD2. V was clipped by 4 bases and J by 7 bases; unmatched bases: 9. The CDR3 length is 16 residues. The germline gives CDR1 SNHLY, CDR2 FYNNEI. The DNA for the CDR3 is TGTGCCAGCAGTGCTTCAAGCGGGGGGGCAAACGGGGAGCTGTTTTTT. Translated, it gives CASSASSGGANGELFF.

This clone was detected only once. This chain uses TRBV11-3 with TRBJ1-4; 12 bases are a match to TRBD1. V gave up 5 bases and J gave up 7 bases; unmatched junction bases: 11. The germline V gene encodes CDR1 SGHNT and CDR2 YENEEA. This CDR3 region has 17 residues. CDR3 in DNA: TGTGCCAGCAGCCCGTGGGACAGGGGGCGCGTGGGTGAAAAACTGTTTTTT. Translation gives CASSPWDRGRVGEKLFF.

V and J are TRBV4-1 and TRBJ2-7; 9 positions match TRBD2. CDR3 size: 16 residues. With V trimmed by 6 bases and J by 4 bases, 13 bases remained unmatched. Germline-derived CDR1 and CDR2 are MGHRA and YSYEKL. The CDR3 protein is CASRKIEAGGPYEQYF. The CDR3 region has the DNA TGCGCCAGCAGAAAAATTGAGGCGGGAGGGCCGTACGAGCAGTACTTC.

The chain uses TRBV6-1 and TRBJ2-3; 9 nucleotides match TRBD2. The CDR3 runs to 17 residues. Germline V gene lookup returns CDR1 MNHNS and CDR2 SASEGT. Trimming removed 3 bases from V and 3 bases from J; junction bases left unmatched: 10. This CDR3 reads CASSELGGSGRTDTQYF. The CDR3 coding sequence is TGTGCCAGCAGTGAGCTCGGAGGTAGCGGGAGAACAGATACGCAGTATTTT.

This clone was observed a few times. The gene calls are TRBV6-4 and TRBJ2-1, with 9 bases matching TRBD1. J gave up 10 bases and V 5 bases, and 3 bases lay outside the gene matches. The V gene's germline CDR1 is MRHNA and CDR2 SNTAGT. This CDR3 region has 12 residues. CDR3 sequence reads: CASSTGTGEQFF. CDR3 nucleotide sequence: TGTGCCAGCAGTACCGGGACAGGGGAGCAGTTCTTC.